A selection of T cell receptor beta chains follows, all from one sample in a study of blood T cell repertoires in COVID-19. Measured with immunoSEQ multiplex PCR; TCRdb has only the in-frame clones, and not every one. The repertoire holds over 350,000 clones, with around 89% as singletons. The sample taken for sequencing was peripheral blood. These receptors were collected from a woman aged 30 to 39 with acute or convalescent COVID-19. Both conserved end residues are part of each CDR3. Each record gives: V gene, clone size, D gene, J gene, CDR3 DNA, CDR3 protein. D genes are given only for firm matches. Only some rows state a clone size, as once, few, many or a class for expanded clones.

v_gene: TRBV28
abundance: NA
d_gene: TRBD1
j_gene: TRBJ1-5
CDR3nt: TGTGCCAGCAGTTCTATGACAGGGCGAGGTAATCAGCCCCAGCATTTT
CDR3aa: CASSSMTGRGNQPQHF

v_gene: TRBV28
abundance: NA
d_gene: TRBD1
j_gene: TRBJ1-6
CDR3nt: TGTGCCAGCAGTCCCCGGACAGGCGGCTCCTATAATTCACCCCTCCACTTT
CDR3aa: CASSPRTGGSYNSPLHF

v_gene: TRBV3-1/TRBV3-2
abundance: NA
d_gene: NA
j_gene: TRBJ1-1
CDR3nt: TGTGCCAGCAGCCTTAGAGGGCCCTTGACTGAAGCTTTCTTT
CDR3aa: CASSLRGPLTEAFF

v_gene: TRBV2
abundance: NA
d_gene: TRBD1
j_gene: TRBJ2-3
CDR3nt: TGTGCCAGCAGTATTGTGAAAGAGGGACAGGACAACACAGATACGCAGTATTTT
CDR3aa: CASSIVKEGQDNTDTQYF

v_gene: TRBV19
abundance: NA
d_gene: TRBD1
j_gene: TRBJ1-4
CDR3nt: TGTGCCAGTAGTATAGTAGACAGGGGTGGTGAAAAACTGTTTTTT
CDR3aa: CASSIVDRGGEKLFF

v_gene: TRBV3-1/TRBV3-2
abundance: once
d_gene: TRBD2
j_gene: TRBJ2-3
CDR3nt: TGTGCCAGCAGCCCCACCTGGGCGGGGGTGACAGATACGCAGTATTTT
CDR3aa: CASSPTWAGVTDTQYF

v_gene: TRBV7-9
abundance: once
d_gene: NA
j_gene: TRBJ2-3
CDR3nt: TGTGCCAGCAGCGCGGGCATGGGAGGAACAGATACGCAGTATTTT
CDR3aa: CASSAGMGGTDTQYF

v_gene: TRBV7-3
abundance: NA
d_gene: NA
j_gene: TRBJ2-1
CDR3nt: TGTGCCAGCAGCCCCGAAGGGACTTTCGGACACAATGAGCAGTTCTTC
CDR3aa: CASSPEGTFGHNEQFF

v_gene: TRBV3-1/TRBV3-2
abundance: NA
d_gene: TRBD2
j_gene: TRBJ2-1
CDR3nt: TGTGCCAGCAGCCCCGTAGCGGGGGGGCGGAATGAGCAGTTCTTC
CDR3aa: CASSPVAGGRNEQFF

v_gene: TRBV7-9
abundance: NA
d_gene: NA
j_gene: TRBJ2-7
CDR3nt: TGTGCCAGCAGCTTAGGATCGGACTTCGAGCAGTACTTC
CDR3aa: CASSLGSDFEQYF

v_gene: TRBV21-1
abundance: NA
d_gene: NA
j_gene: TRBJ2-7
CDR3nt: TGTGCCAGCATCAGTGGTCGTATGTTCGACAGAGTTTACGAGCAGTACTTC
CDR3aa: CASISGRMFDRVYEQYF

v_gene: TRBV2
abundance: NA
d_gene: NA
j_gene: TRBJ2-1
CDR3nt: TGTGCCAGCAGTGAAACCCCGTCGCGTGAGCAGTTCTTC
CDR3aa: CASSETPSREQFF

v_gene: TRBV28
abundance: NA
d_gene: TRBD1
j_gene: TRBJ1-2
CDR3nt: TGTGCCAGCAGGCCGGGACAGGGCAACTATGGCTACACCTTC
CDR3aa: CASRPGQGNYGYTF

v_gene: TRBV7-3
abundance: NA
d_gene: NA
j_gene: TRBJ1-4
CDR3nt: TGTGCCAGCAGCTTAAACCCCCCAGGGGCTAATGAAAAACTGTTTTTT
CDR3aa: CASSLNPPGANEKLFF

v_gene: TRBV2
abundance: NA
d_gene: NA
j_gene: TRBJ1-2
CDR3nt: TGTGCCAGCAGTGAATCGGGGTTTGGTGGCTACACCTTC
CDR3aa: CASSESGFGGYTF

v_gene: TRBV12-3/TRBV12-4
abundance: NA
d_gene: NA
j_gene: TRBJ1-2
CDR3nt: TGTGCCAGCAGTTTGGGTTCGGAGGGTGTCTCCTTC
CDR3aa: CASSLGSEGVSF

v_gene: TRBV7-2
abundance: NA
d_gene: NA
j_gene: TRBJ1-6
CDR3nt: TGTGCCAGCAGCCCCGCCGGTACCAATTCACCCCTCCACTTT
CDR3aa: CASSPAGTNSPLHF

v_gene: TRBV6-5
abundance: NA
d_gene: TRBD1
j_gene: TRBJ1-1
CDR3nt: TGTGCCAGCAGGCTGACAGGGGGGCGAGCTTTCTTT
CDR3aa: CASRLTGGRAFF

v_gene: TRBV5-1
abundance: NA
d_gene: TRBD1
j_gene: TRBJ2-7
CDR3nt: TGCGCCAGCAGCTGGGGACAGGTGCGGGAATTCCACTACGAGCAGTACTTC
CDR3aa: CASSWGQVREFHYEQYF

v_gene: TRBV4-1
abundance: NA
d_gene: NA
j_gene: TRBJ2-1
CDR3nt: TGCGCCAGCAGCCAAGATAGGGGTACCTACAATGAGCAGTTCTTC
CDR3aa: CASSQDRGTYNEQFF

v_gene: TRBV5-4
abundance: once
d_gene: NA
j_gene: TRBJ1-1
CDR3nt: TGTGCCAGCAGCGTGACAGAGAACACTGAAGCTTTCTTT
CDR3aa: CASSVTENTEAFF

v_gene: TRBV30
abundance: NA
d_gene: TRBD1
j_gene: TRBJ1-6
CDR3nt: TGTGCCTGGAGGGGGACAGCGGAATTTTCACCCCTCCACTTT
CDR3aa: CAWRGTAEFSPLHF

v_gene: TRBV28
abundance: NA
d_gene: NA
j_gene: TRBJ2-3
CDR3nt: TGTGCCAGCAGTCCACACCTCGCGGCGGGCACAGATACGCAGTATTTT
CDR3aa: CASSPHLAAGTDTQYF

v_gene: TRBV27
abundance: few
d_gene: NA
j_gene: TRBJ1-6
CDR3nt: TGTGCCAGCAGTTTACTAGAGGGTAAAGGTTCACCCCTCCACTTT
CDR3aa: CASSLLEGKGSPLHF

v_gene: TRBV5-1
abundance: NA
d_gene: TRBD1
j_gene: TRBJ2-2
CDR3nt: TGCGCCAGCAGCTTGGGGGGACAGGGGGCACGGACCGGGGAGCTGTTTTTT
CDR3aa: CASSLGGQGARTGELFF

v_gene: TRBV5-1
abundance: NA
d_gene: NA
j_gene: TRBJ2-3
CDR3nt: TGCGCCAGCAGCTTAATTCCTCGAGATACGCAGTATTTT
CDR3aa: CASSLIPRDTQYF

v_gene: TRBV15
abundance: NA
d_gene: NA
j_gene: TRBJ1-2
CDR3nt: TGTGCCACCAGCAGAGGTGGGGCCTATGGCTACACCTTC
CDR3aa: CATSRGGAYGYTF

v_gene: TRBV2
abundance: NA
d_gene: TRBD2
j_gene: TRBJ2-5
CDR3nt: TGTGCCAGCAGGGAGTGGGGAGGGGAAGAGACCCAGTACTTC
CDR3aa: CASREWGGEETQYF

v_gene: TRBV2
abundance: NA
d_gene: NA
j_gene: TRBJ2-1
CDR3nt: TGTGCCAGCATCCATAGATTTGCGGACTGGGGTGAGCAGTTCTTC
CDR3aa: CASIHRFADWGEQFF